The source of this T cell receptor (beta chain) is a study of radiation and T cells in renal cell carcinoma. Sequencing used immunoSEQ multiplex PCR; TCRdb keeps in-frame clones, though not all of them. The sample records about 130,000 clones, 85% to 90% being singletons. Germline V lookup: CDR1 MNHNY, CDR2 SVGAGI (reference sequence). V was cut by 5 bases and J by 3 bases, with 13 bases left in between. The CDR3 length is 15 residues. This sample's time point: blood 2 weeks post-SBRT. Treatment denoted: 15 Gy SBRT to primary tumor, nephrectomy 4 weeks later. The rearrangement uses TRBV6-6 and TRBJ2-2, with D perhaps being TRBD1 or TRBD2 (5 bases each). The TCR sequence derives from a woman aged 65 to 85 with renal cell carcinoma. Sequences were derived from blood, sampled from a patient whose treatment included radiotherapy and nephrectomy. The CDR3 DNA sequence: TGTGCCAGCAGTAGGGACGACAGCGACACCGGGGAGCTGTTTTTT. Protein product: CASSRDDSDTGELFF.